Each of the 22 T cell receptor beta chains below was sequenced from the same sample in a study of post-analysis software for immune sequencing data. The TCR beta cDNA libraries contained unique molecular identifiers. TCRdb redid the calling of the PCR reads with MiXCR, one entry per CDR3 protein. The data show roughly 800,000 distinct CDR3 sequences, 53% seen once. General study results and limits: Patients carried roughly five TRBV segments more frequently than controls did, and TRBV5-6, TRBV5-1 and TRBV20-1 were among them.

For these TCRs, the target antigens are not known. The sequenced sample was blood. These TCRs come from a girl aged 5-17 years with multiple sclerosis.

The rearrangement links TRBV7-3 to TRBJ2-3, with 8 bases that match TRBD2. Germline lookup yields CDR1 SGHTA and CDR2 FQGTGA. Trimming removed 1 base from V and 6 bases from J; junction bases left unmatched: 12. The CDR3 runs to 17 residues. The CDR3 DNA reads as TGTGCCAGCAGCTTAATGAGTTACGGGGGGGCTGGGGATACGCAGTATTTT. Translating gives CASSLMSYGGAGDTQYF.

This sequence joins TRBV4-1 and TRBJ2-7, with D maybe TRBD2 (6 bases). The CDR3 sequence is 16 residues long. Germline CDR1 MGHRA, CDR2 YSYEKL. V was trimmed by 0 bases and J by 1 base, leaving 13 bases between them. The CDR3 DNA sequence: TGCGCCAGCAGCCAAGAGCTTAGCGGCTATTCCTACGAGCAGTACTTC. Residues: CASSQELSGYSYEQYF.

In the case of this clonotype: Germline is not matched at one junction end, which may reflect a read error. As DNA, the CDR3 is TGTGCTAGCAGCCAACTAGGGCGGGCCTCCTACAATAAGCAGTTCTTC. Protein product: CASSQLGRASYNKQFF. The V and J genes are TRBV7-7 and TRBJ2-1, with D possibly TRBD2 on 5 matching bases. The CDR3 sequence is 16 residues long. Germline V gene sequence: CDR1 SSHAT, CDR2 FNYEAQ (reference sequence). The full variable domain, its missing parts supplied by reference TRBV7-7 and TRBJ2-1, is GAGVSQSPRYKVTKRGQDVTLRCDPISSHATLYWYQQALGQGPEFLTYFNYEAQPDKSGLPSDRFSAERPEGSISTLTIQRTEQRDSAMYRCASSQLGRASYNKQFFGPGTRLTVL.

This clonotype was found a few times. This chain uses TRBV29-1 with TRBJ2-7; possible D gene TRBD1, 7 bases. From germline, CDR1 is SQVTM and CDR2 ANQGSEA. V was trimmed by 7 bases and J by 5 bases, leaving 15 bases between them. The CDR3 runs to 12 residues. CDR3 loop: CSAGGQSNEQYF. Here the CDR3 DNA reads TGCAGCGCCGGGGGACAGTCGAACGAGCAGTACTTC.

This clonotype was seen at least ten times. V is TRBV27 and J is TRBJ2-7; a weak D match, TRBD2 (6 bases). Trimming took 5 bases from V and 0 from J, leaving 8 bases between them. Looked up from germline, CDR1 is MNHEY and CDR2 is SMNVEV (reference sequence). The CDR3 contains 13 residues. CDR3 protein: CASSPGSSYEQYF. Here the CDR3 DNA reads TGTGCCAGCAGTCCCGGGAGCTCCTACGAGCAGTACTTC.

This clonotype turned up a few times. The chain links TRBV20-1 to TRBJ1-4; 7 nucleotides match TRBD1. Looked up from germline, CDR1 is DFQATT and CDR2 is SNEGSKA (reference sequence). CDR3 length equals 13 residues. V lost 6 bases and J lost 7; bases outside the gene matches: 8. In nucleotides, the CDR3 is TGCAGTGCAGACAGGGATCCGGCTGAAAAACTGTTTTTT. Translated: CSADRDPAEKLFF.

This chain connects TRBV7-2 to TRBJ2-1, with TRBD2 identical over 9 bases. The trim removed 5 bases at V and 2 bases at J, leaving 13 bases unmatched. The germline V gene encodes CDR1 SGHTA and CDR2 FQGNSA. The CDR3 length is 18 residues. CDR3: CASSRYVGGRVPYNEQFF. CDR3 sequence (DNA): TGTGCCAGCAGCCGCTATGTTGGCGGGAGGGTTCCCTACAATGAGCAGTTCTTC.

V and J are TRBV2 and TRBJ2-3; D not resolved. Germline V lookup: CDR1 SNHLY, CDR2 FYNNEI. Trimming left V 4 bases short and J 2 bases short, with 10 bases between. CDR3 size: 14 residues. This chain's CDR3 is CASSVLGPTDTQYF. CDR3 nucleotides: TGTGCCAGCAGTGTTTTAGGCCCCACAGATACGCAGTATTTT.

This chain connects TRBV20-1 to TRBJ2-5, with D possibly being TRBD1 or TRBD2 (6 bases each). CDR1 is DFQATT and CDR2 is SNEGSKA in the germline V gene (reference sequence). The CDR3 runs 17 residues. V shed 1 base and J shed 1 base, with 19 bases lying between them. CDR3 residues: CSARAIRGRISQETQYF. The CDR3 DNA is TGCAGTGCTAGAGCCATTCGGGGGCGGATATCCCAAGAGACCCAGTACTTC.

This clonotype came up a few times. The chain recombines TRBV20-1 with TRBJ2-5; D uncertain. With the DNA end fitting TRBJ2-7 better, the J assignment may be wrong. CDR1 is DFQATT and CDR2 is SNEGSKA in the germline V gene (reference sequence). The CDR3 consists of 17 residues. DNA of the CDR3: TGCAGTGCTAGAGCACCAACCGAAACGGTCACCGTCTACGAGCAGTACTTC. As protein: CSARAPTETVTVYEQYF.

The chain uses TRBV5-1 and TRBJ2-5, with D tentatively TRBD1 (6 bases). Trimming left V 4 bases short and J 11 bases short, with 15 bases between. This CDR3 is 12 amino acids long. Germline-derived CDR1 and CDR2 are SGHRS and YFSETQ. The CDR3 is CASSGGGWEQYF. CDR3 DNA: TGCGCCAGCAGCGGGGGCGGTTGGGAGCAGTACTTC.

CDR3 sequence reads: CASSYKREAEQYF. DNA for the CDR3: TGTGCCAGCAGTTATAAGCGGGAGGCCGAGCAGTACTTC. The gene calls are TRBV6-5 and TRBJ2-4; the match to TRBD2 covers 9 bases. The J call may be wrong; the DNA end is better matched by TRBJ2-7. CDR1 is MNHEY and CDR2 is SVGAGI in the germline V gene. This CDR3 region has 13 residues.

The chain couples TRBV11-2 to TRBJ2-6; 7 positions match TRBD2. The CDR3 is made up of 21 amino acids. CDR1 and CDR2 (germline): SGHAT, FQNNGV. V trimming: 2 bases; J trimming: 1 base; junction bases outside the gene matches: 17. This chain's CDR3 is CASSLLPWGGLAGSGANVLTF. For the CDR3, the DNA is TGTGCCAGCAGCTTACTTCCTTGGGGGGGATTAGCGGGTTCTGGGGCCAACGTCCTGACTTTC.

CDR3 sequence (DNA): TGCGCCAGCAGCTTGGAGTTGGGTGGCGCTTTCTTT. It codes for CASSLELGGAFF. V and J are TRBV5-1 and TRBJ1-1; no clear D. Germline CDR1 is SGHRS and CDR2 is YFSETQ. The CDR3 covers 12 residues. Trimming removed 0 bases at V and 11 bases at J, with 11 bases between.

The rearrangement uses TRBV5-1 and TRBJ1-1; D is perhaps TRBD1 (6 bases). Germline lookup yields CDR1 SGHRS and CDR2 YFSETQ. The CDR3 runs 17 residues. V lost 0 bases and J 0 bases, leaving 15 bases between the germline ends. DNA for the CDR3: TGCGCCAGCAGCTTGGGGCAGGGGAGTTGGGTGAACACTGAAGCTTTCTTT. It yields the protein CASSLGQGSWVNTEAFF.

This rearrangement joins TRBV23-1 to TRBJ2-3, with D possibly TRBD2 on 5 matching bases. TRBV23-1 is designated an ORF whose function remains uncertain. CDR3 length equals 14 residues. V was cut by 4 bases and J by 9 bases, with 17 bases left in between. CDR3 in amino acids: CASSRENSQITQYF. The CDR3 bases are TGCGCCAGCAGTCGGGAGAATTCACAGATAACGCAGTATTTT.

The rearrangement joins TRBV12-3 or TRBV12-4 to TRBJ2-7; D possibly matches TRBD1 or TRBD2 (5 bases each). V lost 4 bases, J lost 3 bases, and 13 bases lay in between. The CDR3 spans 14 residues. The CDR3 bases are TGTGCCAGCAGTTACCGGGACGGCATCTACGAGCAGTACTTC. It encodes CASSYRDGIYEQYF.

This chain links TRBV20-1 with TRBJ1-6, with D hard to call. The germline CDR1 and CDR2 sequences are DFQATT and SNEGSKA (reference sequence). This CDR3 has 14 residues. V was cut by 1 base and J by 10 bases, with 14 bases left in between. CDR3 protein: CSARGGPLRSPLHF. In nucleotides, the CDR3 is TGCAGTGCTAGAGGAGGGCCCCTACGGTCACCCCTCCACTTT.

V usage is TRBV7-9 and J usage is TRBJ2-1, with D possibly being TRBD1 (5 bases). The CDR3 runs to 14 residues. Germline CDR1 and CDR2: SEHNR and FQNEAQ (reference sequence). V lost 7 bases and J 8 bases, leaving 18 bases between the germline ends. CDR3 DNA sequence: TGTGCCAGCATCCTAAATCCCAGGGCGGATGAGCAGTTCTTC. It codes for CASILNPRADEQFF.

The chain recombines TRBV15 with TRBJ2-5; 7 nucleotides line up with TRBD1. This CDR3 has 16 amino acids. CDR1 LNHNV and CDR2 YYDKDF come from the germline V gene (reference sequence). The trim removed 0 bases at V and 3 bases at J, leaving 7 bases unmatched. CDR3 sequence: CATSRDTGQLKETQYF. The CDR3 nucleotides read TGTGCCACCAGCAGAGATACGGGACAGTTAAAAGAGACCCAGTACTTC.

The chain is built from TRBV6-2 or TRBV6-3 and TRBJ2-7; D is undetermined. V lost 2 bases to trimming and J lost 3 bases, with 14 bases between them. Germline V lookup: CDR1 MNHEY, CDR2 SVGEGT. The CDR3 length is 15 residues. Written as DNA, the CDR3 is TGTGCCAGCAGTTACCGGCCAGCGAAGGACTACGAGCAGTACTTC. It is translated as CASSYRPAKDYEQYF.

The gene calls are TRBV9 and TRBJ2-3; 10 nucleotides match TRBD2. V shed 0 bases and J 4 bases; nucleotides not matched to a gene: 8. This CDR3 contains 17 residues. Per the germline V gene, CDR1 is SGDLS and CDR2 is YYNGEE. CDR3 region: CASSVAPPTSGADTQYF. CDR3 DNA sequence: TGTGCCAGCAGCGTAGCACCTCCCACTAGCGGGGCAGATACGCAGTATTTT.